This TCR beta chain is drawn from a study of CD8+CD57+ T cells in acquired aplastic anemia. On the study more broadly: Sorted CD4+ plus CD8+ cells gave DNA averaging approximately 2.9 ug.

Study results and caveats: A set of approximately 29 CD8+ CDR3 sequences was shared between patients and controls, and these sequences appeared highly expressed in patients. For CD8+ Simpson's diversity, patients and controls showed no significant difference.

V dropped 3 bases and J dropped 2 bases, with 14 bases sitting between them. CDR3 length: 16 amino acids. Germline-derived CDR1 and CDR2 are ENHRY and SYGVKD. This clonotype was counted ten times or more. Its specificity is unknown. TCR beta VDJ and CDR3 profiling used genomic DNA as template. TCRdb reprocessed the reads via MiXCR and lists one record per CDR3 protein. This table has fewer than 250,000 distinct CDR3 sequences, 54% appearing once. Sequenced sample: sorted CD4+, CD8+, or CD8+CD57+ T cells (not recorded which) from PBMCs. This receptor was taken from a human donor in good health, serving as a control. The chain recombines TRBV10-3 with TRBJ1-5; D may be TRBD1 (5 bases). The CDR3 sequence: CAISDPTVPGNQPQHF. DNA of the CDR3: TGTGCCATCAGTGACCCGACAGTGCCTGGCAATCAGCCCCAGCATTTT.